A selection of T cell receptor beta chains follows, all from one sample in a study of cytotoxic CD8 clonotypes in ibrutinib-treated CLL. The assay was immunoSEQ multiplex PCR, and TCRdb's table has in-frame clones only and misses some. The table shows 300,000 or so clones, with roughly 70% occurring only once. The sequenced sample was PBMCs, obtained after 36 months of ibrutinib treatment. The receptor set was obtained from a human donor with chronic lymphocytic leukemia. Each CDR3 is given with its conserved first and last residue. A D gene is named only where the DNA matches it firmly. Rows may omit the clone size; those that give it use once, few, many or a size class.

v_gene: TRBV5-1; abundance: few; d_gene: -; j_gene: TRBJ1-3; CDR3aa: CASSPSLVDGLNTIYF; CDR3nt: TGCGCCAGCAGCCCTTCCTTAGTTGACGGATTAAACACCATATATTTT
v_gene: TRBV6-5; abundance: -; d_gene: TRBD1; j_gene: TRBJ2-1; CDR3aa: CASSYGTDVEQFF; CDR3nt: TGTGCCAGCAGTTATGGGACAGACGTTGAGCAGTTCTTC
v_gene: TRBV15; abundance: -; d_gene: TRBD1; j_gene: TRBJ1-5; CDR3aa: CATSRDRSGGYQPQHF; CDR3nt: TGTGCCACCAGCAGAGACAGATCAGGGGGATATCAGCCCCAGCATTTT
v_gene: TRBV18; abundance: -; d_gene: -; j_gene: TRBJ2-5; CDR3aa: CASSPTTSILSGETQYF; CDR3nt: TGTGCCAGCTCACCAACCACATCCATTCTCTCGGGGGAGACCCAGTACTTC
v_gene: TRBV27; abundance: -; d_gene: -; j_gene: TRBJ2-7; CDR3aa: CASSPHGPRGEQYF; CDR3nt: TGTGCCAGCAGTCCGCATGGCCCCCGGGGTGAGCAGTACTTC
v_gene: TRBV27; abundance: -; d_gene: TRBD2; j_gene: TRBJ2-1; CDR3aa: CASSPSGRSSYNEQFF; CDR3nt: TGTGCCAGCAGCCCTAGCGGAAGAAGCTCCTACAATGAGCAGTTCTTC
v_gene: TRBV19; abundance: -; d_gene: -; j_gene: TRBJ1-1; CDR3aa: CASTSGPGTEAFF; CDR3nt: TGTGCCAGTACCTCAGGACCGGGCACTGAAGCTTTCTTT
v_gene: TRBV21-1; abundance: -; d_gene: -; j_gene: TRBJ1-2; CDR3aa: CASISWEGAQGYTF; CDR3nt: TGTGCCAGCATCTCTTGGGAGGGGGCGCAGGGCTACACCTTC
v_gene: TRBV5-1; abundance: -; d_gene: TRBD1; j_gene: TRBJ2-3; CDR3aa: CASTRRTGGFSTDTQYF; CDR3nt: TGCGCCAGCACCAGGCGAACAGGGGGCTTCAGCACAGATACGCAGTATTTT
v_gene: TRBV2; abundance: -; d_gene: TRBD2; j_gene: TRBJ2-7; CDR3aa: CASSHLAGYEQYF; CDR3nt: TGTGCCAGCAGTCACCTAGCGGGATACGAGCAGTACTTC
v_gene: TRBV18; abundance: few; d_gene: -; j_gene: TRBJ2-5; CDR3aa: CASKSRTEETQYF; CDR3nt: TGTGCCAGCAAGAGTCGGACAGAAGAGACCCAGTACTTC
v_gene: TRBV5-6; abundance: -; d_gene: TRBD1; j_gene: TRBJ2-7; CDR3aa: CASSLGTGAYEQYF; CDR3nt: TGTGCCAGCAGCTTAGGGACAGGGGCCTACGAGCAGTACTTC
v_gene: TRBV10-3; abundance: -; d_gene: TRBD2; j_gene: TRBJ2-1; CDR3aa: CAISRGLAGGPGLYNEQFF; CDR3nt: TGTGCCATCAGTCGTGGACTAGCGGGAGGGCCAGGTCTCTACAATGAGCAGTTCTTC
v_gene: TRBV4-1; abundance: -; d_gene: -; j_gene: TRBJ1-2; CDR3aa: CASSQLRTDYGYTF; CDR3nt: TGCGCCAGCAGCCAACTTCGGACAGACTATGGCTACACCTTC
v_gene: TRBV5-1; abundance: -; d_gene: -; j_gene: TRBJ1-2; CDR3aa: CASSLNMGGNYGYTF; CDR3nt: TGCGCCAGCAGCTTGAATATGGGGGGCAACTATGGCTACACCTTC
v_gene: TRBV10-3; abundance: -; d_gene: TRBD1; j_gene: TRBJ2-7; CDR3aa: CAISERQGVIYEQYF; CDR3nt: TGTGCCATCAGTGAGCGACAGGGGGTAATCTACGAGCAGTACTTC
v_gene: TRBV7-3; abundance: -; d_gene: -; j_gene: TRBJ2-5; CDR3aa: CASSSGMSGSFQETQYF; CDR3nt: TGTGCCAGCAGCTCCGGGATGAGCGGGTCCTTCCAAGAGACCCAGTACTTC
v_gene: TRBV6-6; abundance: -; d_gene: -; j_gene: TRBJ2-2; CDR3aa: CASSYLQGRGTGELFF; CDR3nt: TGTGCCAGCAGTTACCTACAGGGAAGAGGCACCGGGGAGCTGTTTTTT
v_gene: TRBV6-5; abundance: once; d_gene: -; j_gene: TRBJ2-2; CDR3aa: CASSLVGGLRELFF; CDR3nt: TGTGCCAGCAGTCTTGTAGGGGGGCTCAGGGAGCTGTTTTTT
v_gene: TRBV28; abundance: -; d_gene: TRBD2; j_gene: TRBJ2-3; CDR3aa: CASSPSGRWPSTDTQYF; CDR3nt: TGTGCCAGCAGTCCTAGCGGGAGATGGCCTAGCACAGATACGCAGTATTTT
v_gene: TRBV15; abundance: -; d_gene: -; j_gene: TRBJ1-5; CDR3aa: CATSRAAGTLNQPQHF; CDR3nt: TGTGCCACCAGCAGAGCGGCCGGAACCCTCAATCAGCCCCAGCATTTT
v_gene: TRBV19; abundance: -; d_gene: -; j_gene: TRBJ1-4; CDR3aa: CASSILGSNEKLFF; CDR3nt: TGTGCCAGTAGTATACTGGGTTCGAATGAAAAACTGTTTTTT
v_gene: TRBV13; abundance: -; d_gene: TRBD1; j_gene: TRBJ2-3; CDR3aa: CASSLQGTDADTQYF; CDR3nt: TGTGCCAGTAGTTTACAGGGGACGGACGCAGATACGCAGTATTTT
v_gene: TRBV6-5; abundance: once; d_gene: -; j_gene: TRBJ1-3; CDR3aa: CASSYGAGSGNTIYF; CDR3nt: TGTGCCAGCAGTTACGGGGCAGGCTCTGGAAACACCATATATTTT
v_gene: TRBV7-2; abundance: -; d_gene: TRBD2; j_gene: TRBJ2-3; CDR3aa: CASSLVAGGADTQYF; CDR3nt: TGTGCCAGCAGCTTAGTAGCGGGGGGAGCAGATACGCAGTATTTT
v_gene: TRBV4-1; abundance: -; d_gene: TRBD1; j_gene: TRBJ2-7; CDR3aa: CASSQVGQGAYEQYF; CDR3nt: TGCGCCAGCAGCCAAGTCGGACAGGGGGCCTACGAGCAGTACTTC
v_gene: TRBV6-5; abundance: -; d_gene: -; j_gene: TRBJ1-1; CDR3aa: CATQVGMNTEAFF; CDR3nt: TGTGCCACCCAAGTGGGAATGAACACTGAAGCTTTCTTT
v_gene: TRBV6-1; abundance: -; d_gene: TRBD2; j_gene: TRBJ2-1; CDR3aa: CASSEGAGEQFF; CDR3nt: TGTGCCAGCAGTGAAGGAGCGGGGGAGCAGTTCTTC
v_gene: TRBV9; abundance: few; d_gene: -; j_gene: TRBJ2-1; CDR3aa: CASSASNEQFF; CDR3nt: TGTGCCAGCAGCGCTTCCAATGAGCAGTTCTTC
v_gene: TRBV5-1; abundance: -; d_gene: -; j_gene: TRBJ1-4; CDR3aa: CASSLGSGVLNEKLFF; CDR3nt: TGCGCCAGCAGCTTGGGCTCGGGGGTCCTTAATGAAAAACTGTTTTTT
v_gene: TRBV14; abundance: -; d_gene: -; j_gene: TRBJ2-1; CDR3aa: CASSQAGVVYMEQFF; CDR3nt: TGTGCCAGCAGCCAAGCGGGAGTCGTCTACATGGAGCAGTTCTTC
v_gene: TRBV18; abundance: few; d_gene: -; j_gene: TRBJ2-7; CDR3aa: CASSPAPDGYYEQYF; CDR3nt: TGTGCCAGCTCACCGGCCCCGGACGGGTACTACGAGCAGTACTTC
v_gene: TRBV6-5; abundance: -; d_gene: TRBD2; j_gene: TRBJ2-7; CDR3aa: CASSPTSGRAYEQYF; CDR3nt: TGTGCCAGCAGCCCTACTAGCGGGAGGGCCTACGAGCAGTACTTC
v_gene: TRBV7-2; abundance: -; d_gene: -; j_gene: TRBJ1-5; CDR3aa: CASSFDSNQPQHF; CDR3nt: TGTGCCAGCAGCTTTGATAGCAATCAGCCCCAGCATTTT
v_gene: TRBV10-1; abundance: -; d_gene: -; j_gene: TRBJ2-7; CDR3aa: CASSAGHLAEQYF; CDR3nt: TGCGCCAGCAGCGCGGGACATCTCGCCGAGCAGTACTTC
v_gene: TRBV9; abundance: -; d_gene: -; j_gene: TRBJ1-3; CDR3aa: CASKGNTIYF; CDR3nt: TGTGCCAGCAAAGGAAACACCATATATTTT
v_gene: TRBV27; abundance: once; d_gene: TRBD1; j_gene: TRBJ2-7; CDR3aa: CASSLTSRDRGDYEQYF; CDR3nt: TGTGCCAGCAGTTTGACCTCTAGGGACAGGGGGGACTACGAGCAGTACTTC
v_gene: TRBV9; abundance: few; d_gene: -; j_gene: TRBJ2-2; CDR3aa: CASSAGTGELFF; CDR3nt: TGTGCCAGCAGTGCGGGGACCGGGGAGCTGTTTTTT
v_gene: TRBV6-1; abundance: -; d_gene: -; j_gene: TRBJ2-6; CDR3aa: CASSDPPGPLSGANVLTF; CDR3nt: TGTGCCAGCAGTGACCCACCGGGACCACTCTCTGGGGCCAACGTCCTGACTTTC
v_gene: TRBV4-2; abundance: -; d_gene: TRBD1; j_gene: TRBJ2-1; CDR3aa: CASSFLGTGGYNEQFF; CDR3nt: TGTGCCAGCAGCTTCCTAGGGACAGGGGGCTACAATGAGCAGTTCTTC
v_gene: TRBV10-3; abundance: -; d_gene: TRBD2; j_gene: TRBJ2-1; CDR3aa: CAISEGLAGGNEQFF; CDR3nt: TGTGCCATCAGTGAGGGTCTAGCGGGGGGGAATGAGCAGTTCTTC
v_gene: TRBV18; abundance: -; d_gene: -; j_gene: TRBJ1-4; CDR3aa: CASSPEGPATNEKLFF; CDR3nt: TGTGCCAGCTCACCGGAAGGCCCAGCAACTAATGAAAAACTGTTTTTT
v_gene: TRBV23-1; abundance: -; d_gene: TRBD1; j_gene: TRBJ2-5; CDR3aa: CASGITQGANETQYF; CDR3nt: TGCGCCAGCGGGATAACACAGGGGGCCAATGAGACCCAGTACTTC
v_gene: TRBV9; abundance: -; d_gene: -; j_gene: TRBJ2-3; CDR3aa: CASSQTTDTQYF; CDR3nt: TGTGCCAGCAGCCAAACGACAGATACGCAGTATTTT
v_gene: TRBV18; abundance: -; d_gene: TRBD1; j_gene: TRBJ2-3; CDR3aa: CASSPRQGGTDTQYF; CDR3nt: TGTGCCAGCTCACCACGACAGGGTGGCACAGATACGCAGTATTTT
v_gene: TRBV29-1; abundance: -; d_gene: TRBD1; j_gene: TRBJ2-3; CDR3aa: CSVAQTGPSTDTQYF; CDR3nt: TGCAGCGTTGCCCAGACAGGGCCTAGCACAGATACGCAGTATTTT
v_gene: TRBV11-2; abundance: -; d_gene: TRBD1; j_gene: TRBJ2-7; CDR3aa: CASSPDRGTIYEQYF; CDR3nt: TGTGCCAGCAGCCCCGACAGGGGGACTATTTACGAGCAGTACTTC
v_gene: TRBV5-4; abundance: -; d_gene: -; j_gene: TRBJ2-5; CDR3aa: CASSPGRIQETQYF; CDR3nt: TGTGCCAGCAGTCCGGGTAGGATTCAAGAGACCCAGTACTTC
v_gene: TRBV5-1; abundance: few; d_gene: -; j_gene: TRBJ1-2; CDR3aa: CASSLGGTESYGYTF; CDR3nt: TGCGCCAGCAGCTTGGGTGGGACCGAGAGCTATGGCTACACCTTC
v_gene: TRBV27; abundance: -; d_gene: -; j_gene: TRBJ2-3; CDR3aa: CASRRAGKQGTQYF; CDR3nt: TGTGCCAGCAGGAGGGCAGGGAAGCAGGGTACGCAGTATTTT
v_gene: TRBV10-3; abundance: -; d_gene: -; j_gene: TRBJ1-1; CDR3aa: CAISGRDTSNTEAFF; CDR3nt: TGTGCCATCAGTGGCCGGGACACATCGAACACTGAAGCTTTCTTT
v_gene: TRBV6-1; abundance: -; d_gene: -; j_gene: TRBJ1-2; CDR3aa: CASSDGRNRLTNYGYTF; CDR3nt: TGTGCCAGCAGTGATGGGAGAAATAGGCTTACTAACTATGGCTACACCTTC
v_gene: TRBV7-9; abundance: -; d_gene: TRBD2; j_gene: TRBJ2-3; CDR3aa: CASRTSGSTDTQYF; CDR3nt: TGTGCCAGCAGAACTAGCGGGAGCACAGATACGCAGTATTTT
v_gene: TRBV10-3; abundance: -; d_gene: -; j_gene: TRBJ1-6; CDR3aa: CATRSSYNSPLHF; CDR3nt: TGTGCCACCAGGAGCTCCTATAATTCACCCCTCCACTTT
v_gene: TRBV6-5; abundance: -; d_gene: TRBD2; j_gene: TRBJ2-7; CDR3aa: CASSYLRGGIGEQYF; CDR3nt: TGTGCCAGCAGTTACCTGCGGGGGGGCATTGGCGAGCAGTACTTC
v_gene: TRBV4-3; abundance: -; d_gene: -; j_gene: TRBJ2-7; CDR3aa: CASSGVQGANEQYF; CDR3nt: TGCGCCAGCAGCGGGGTCCAGGGTGCCAACGAGCAGTACTTC
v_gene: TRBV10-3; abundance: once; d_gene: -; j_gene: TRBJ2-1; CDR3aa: CAIRRLGDEQFF; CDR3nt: TGTGCCATCAGAAGACTAGGGGATGAGCAGTTCTTC